The rows below give T cell receptor beta chains drawn from one sample of a study of spatial heterogeneity in lung cancer. A single record per CDR3 protein comes from TCRdb applying MiXCR to the 5' RACE reads. The sample records more than 20,000 distinct CDR3 sequences, 4.6% being singletons. Sequenced here: PBMCs, sampled at surgery. These receptors originate from a male donor with early-stage non-small cell lung cancer. The CDR3 runs from the conserved cysteine through the conserved F or W. A D gene is named only where the DNA matches it firmly. Part of the rows lack a size; the others show once, few, many or a class for expanded clones.

clone_size	j_call	v_call	d_call	cdr3_nt	cdr3_aa
many	TRBJ2-4	TRBV18	TRBD1	TGTGCCAGCTCACCACCCCGGGACAGTGATTTAGCCAAAAACATTCAGTACTTC	CASSPPRDSDLAKNIQYF
many	TRBJ2-7	TRBV30	.	TGTGCCTGGAGTGGAATTCATGGGGACGAGCAGTACTTC	CAWSGIHGDEQYF
many	TRBJ1-1	TRBV3-1	.	TGTGCCAGCAGCCAAGAAGGGGGCACTGAAGCTTTCTTT	CASSQEGGTEAFF
many	TRBJ2-3	TRBV28	.	TGTGCCAGCAGTTTGGCCGAGGCGGATACGCAGTATTTT	CASSLAEADTQYF
many	TRBJ1-2	TRBV7-2	.	TGTGCCAGCAGCCCATCCGGGACCGCCCCGAATGGCTACACCTTC	CASSPSGTAPNGYTF
.	TRBJ2-5	TRBV20-1	.	TGCAGTGCTAGTGGAACTAGCAAGCAAGAGACCCAGTACTTC	CSASGTSKQETQYF
many	TRBJ2-7	TRBV5-1	.	TGCGCCAGCAGCTCCGGCGACAGCTCCTACGAGCAGTACTTC	CASSSGDSSYEQYF
many	TRBJ1-4	TRBV7-9	TRBD1	TGTGCCAGCAGCTTAAAGATGGGACAGGAAGGGGGAAAACTGTTTTTT	CASSLKMGQEGGKLFF
many	TRBJ2-3	TRBV6-5	.	TGTGCCAGCAGTTACTCAAGGGCAGGGGAAGGTACGCAGTATTTT	CASSYSRAGEGTQYF
many	TRBJ1-3	TRBV29-1	.	TGCAGCGTGTGGTTAACTGGAAACACCATATATTTT	CSVWLTGNTIYF
many	TRBJ2-3	TRBV6-5	.	TGTGCCAGCAGTCGGTACGGGTTTGAGGGAGATACGCAGTATTTT	CASSRYGFEGDTQYF
medium-sized	TRBJ2-3	TRBV29-1	.	TGCAGCGGATCAGGGGCCACAGATACGCAGTATTTT	CSGSGATDTQYF
many	TRBJ2-4	TRBV20-1	TRBD2	TGCAGTGCTAGAGGTCGGGACTACGGGGGAACCAAAAACATTCAGTACTTC	CSARGRDYGGTKNIQYF
many	TRBJ2-2	TRBV4-3	.	TGCGCCAGCAGCCCAGGGGTCTTGGACACCGGGGAGCTGTTTTTT	CASSPGVLDTGELFF
many	TRBJ2-1	TRBV7-2	.	TGTGCCAGCAGCTTAGGATTCAATGAGCAGTTCTTC	CASSLGFNEQFF
many	TRBJ2-5	TRBV6-5	.	TGTGCCAGCAGTTCCTCGGAGACCCAGTACTTC	CASSSSETQYF
.	TRBJ2-3	TRBV6-6	.	TGTGCCAGCCTCGCAAGGGCGGGCCACACAGATACGCAGTATTTT	CASLARAGHTDTQYF
many	TRBJ2-7	TRBV12-3/TRBV12-4	TRBD2	TGTGCCAGCAGTTCGACAGGACTAGCGATCGAGCAGTACTTC	CASSSTGLAIEQYF
many	TRBJ2-2	TRBV5-1	.	TGCGCCAGCAGCGCATTCGGTACCGGGGAGCTGTTTTTT	CASSAFGTGELFF
many	TRBJ2-4	TRBV12-3/TRBV12-4	TRBD2	TGTGCCAGCAGTAACCTGGGACTAGCGTCGACCAAAAACATTCAGTACTTC	CASSNLGLASTKNIQYF
many	TRBJ2-5	TRBV3-1	.	TGTGCCAGCAGCCAAGACCCGCGGGCAGAGACCCAGTACTTC	CASSQDPRAETQYF
many	TRBJ2-1	TRBV9	TRBD2	TGTGCCAGCAGCCCAAGCGGGCTAGCGGGTTTAGAGCAGTTCTTC	CASSPSGLAGLEQFF